One sample yielded the 11 T cell receptor beta chains listed below, sequenced in a study of T cells after yellow fever vaccination. TCRdb reanalysed the 5' RACE reads using MiXCR and keeps one entry per CDR3 protein. The sample shows roughly 49,000 distinct CDR3 sequences, approximately 7% of them seen only once. Material: CD8+ T cells sorted from PBMCs, obtained more than 13 days after the first yellow fever vaccination. These receptors all stem from a man aged 18 to 35 who received the YFV17D yellow fever vaccine.

This clonotype came up many times. V gene TRBV12-3 or TRBV12-4 combines with J gene TRBJ2-1; the D is unclear. This CDR3 region has 15 residues. The germline V and J ends were trimmed by 6 bases and 2 bases, with 14 bases remaining between them. The DNA of the CDR3 is TGTGCCAGCAGCTCCGTCTTGGTGGCCTACAATGAGCAGTTCTTC. This sequence encodes CASSSVLVAYNEQFF.

As to this clonotype: This sequence may be a read error, since a much larger clone differs from it by one base. The rearrangement joins TRBV6-2 or TRBV6-3 to TRBJ2-3; D assignment may be TRBD1 or TRBD2 (6 bases each). Germline V gene lookup returns CDR1 MNHEY and CDR2 SVGEGT. This CDR3 spans 15 amino acids. Trimming stripped 2 bases from V and 6 bases from J, with 15 bases between. CDR3 amino acids: CASSYPGGGMDTQYF. The CDR3 bases are TGTGCCAGCAGTTACCCCGGAGGGGGGATGGATACGCAGTATTTT.

This clonotype has only a few counts. J is TRBJ1-1 and V is TRBV9; D gene unclear. V lost 3 bases and J lost 4, with 13 bases in between. The CDR3 spans 14 residues. The germline CDR1 and CDR2 sequences are SGDLS and YYNGEE. The chain's CDR3 is CASSGKYGGTEAFF. Written as DNA, the CDR3 is TGTGCCAGCAGCGGGAAATACGGAGGCACTGAAGCTTTCTTT.

CDR3 loop: CAMSFWTPYEQYF. DNA for the CDR3: TGTGCCATGAGCTTCTGGACCCCCTACGAGCAGTACTTC. The chain combines TRBV10-3 with TRBJ2-7, with D uncertain. CDR1 ENHRY and CDR2 SYGVKD come from the germline V gene. The V end lost 9 bases, the J end lost 2 bases, and 14 bases lay between the germline ends. This CDR3 is built from 13 residues.

The chain joins TRBV12-3 or TRBV12-4 to TRBJ2-4; no clear D. The germline V and J ends were trimmed by 2 bases and 7 bases, with 15 bases remaining between them. The CDR3 sequence is 15 residues long. The CDR3 loop reads CASSLYKGLRNIQYF. In DNA, the CDR3 is TGTGCCAGCAGTTTATACAAGGGTCTAAGGAACATTCAGTACTTC.

The chain couples TRBV5-1 to TRBJ2-1, with D perhaps assigned TRBD1 or TRBD2 (5 bases each). The germline CDR1 and CDR2 sequences are SGHRS and YFSETQ. With 4 bases removed from V and 0 bases from J, the gap between germline ends came to 20 bases. This CDR3 spans 18 amino acids. CDR3 nucleotides: TGCGCCAGCAGCCCGGGGCGGACCGGGACCCACTCCTACAATGAGCAGTTCTTC. Protein sequence: CASSPGRTGTHSYNEQFF.

The rearrangement links TRBV27 to TRBJ1-5; no reliable D call. The CDR3 covers 16 residues. V gave up 6 bases and J gave up 3 bases, with 18 bases separating them. Germline V gives CDR1 MNHEY, CDR2 SMNVEV (reference sequence). The CDR3 nucleotides are TGTGCCAGCAGCACCCTTCCCCGGGCCCCCAATCAGCCCCAGCATTTT. This sequence encodes CASSTLPRAPNQPQHF.

There are a few counts of this clonotype. This chain joins TRBV27 and TRBJ2-3, with TRBD2 matching over 7 bases. This CDR3 is built from 14 residues. Trimming removed 2 bases from V and 9 bases from J; junction bases left unmatched: 8. CDR1 and CDR2 (germline): MNHEY, SMNVEV (reference sequence). CDR3 region: CASSLGGGSRTQYF. Written as DNA, the CDR3 is TGTGCCAGCAGTTTAGGGGGAGGGTCGCGGACGCAGTATTTT.

The sample holds many counts of this clonotype. The CDR3 is CASSSAPGVVATSNYGYTF. The CDR3 DNA sequence: TGTGCCAGCAGTTCCGCCCCAGGGGTGGTGGCCACCTCTAACTATGGCTACACCTTC. The rearrangement joins TRBV27 to TRBJ1-2; maybe TRBD1 (6 bases). V gave up 4 bases and J gave up 0 bases, with 24 bases separating them. In germline, CDR1 is MNHEY, CDR2 SMNVEV (reference sequence). The CDR3 contains 19 residues.

This clonotype showed up many times. The gene calls are TRBV14 and TRBJ2-7; D may be TRBD1 (6 bases). This CDR3 has 14 amino acids. V was cut by 3 bases and J by 2 bases, with 11 bases left in between. In germline, CDR1 is SGHDN, CDR2 FVKESK. The CDR3 DNA reads as TGTGCCAGCAGCCACTTGGACAGTCCCTACGAGCAGTACTTC. As protein: CASSHLDSPYEQYF.

This clonotype was detected many times. The chain has TRBV20-1 and TRBJ1-5; a possible D gene is TRBD1 (5 bases). CDR3 length: 14 residues. Per the germline V gene, CDR1 is DFQATT and CDR2 is SNEGSKA (reference sequence). Trimming took off 6 bases at V and 7 bases at J, with 19 bases between the two ends. The CDR3 loop is CSASLAGRGQPQHF. The CDR3 bases are TGCAGTGCCTCCCTGGCTGGTAGGGGACAGCCCCAGCATTTT.